Described below is a single T cell receptor (beta chain) sequence and its context. This CDR3 is built from 20 residues. Germline V gene lookup returns CDR1 SGHNT and CDR2 YYREEE (reference sequence). Trimming at V came to 2 bases and at J to 0 bases, leaving 12 bases not matched to a gene. This record belongs to a study of T cell changes during pregnancy in multiple sclerosis. Sequencing used immunoSEQ multiplex PCR; TCRdb keeps in-frame clones, though not all of them. Of fewer than 85,000 clones in the sample, roughly 90% were seen once. The rearrangement uses TRBV5-4 and TRBJ1-6, with 9 bases fitting TRBD1. The clonotype was recovered from a female donor with multiple sclerosis, enrolled in a pregnancy study. The material was peripheral blood, obtained before pregnancy. CDR3 DNA sequence: TGTGCCAGCAGCTTAAGTGTCACAGGGGGCCTGAGCTCCTATAATTCACCCCTCCACTTT. It encodes CASSLSVTGGLSSYNSPLHF.